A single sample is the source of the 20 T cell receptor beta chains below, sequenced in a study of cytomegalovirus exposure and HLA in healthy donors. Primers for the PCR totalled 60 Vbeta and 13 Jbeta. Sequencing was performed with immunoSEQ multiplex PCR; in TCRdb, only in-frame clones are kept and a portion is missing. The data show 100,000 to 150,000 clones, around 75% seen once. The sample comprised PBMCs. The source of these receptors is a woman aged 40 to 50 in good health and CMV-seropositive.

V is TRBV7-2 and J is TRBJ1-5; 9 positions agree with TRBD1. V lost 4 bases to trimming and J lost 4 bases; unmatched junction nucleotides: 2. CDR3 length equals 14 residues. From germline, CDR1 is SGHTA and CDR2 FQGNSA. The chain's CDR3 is CASSWTGANQPQHF. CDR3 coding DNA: TGTGCCAGCAGCTGGACAGGGGCGAATCAGCCCCAGCATTTT.

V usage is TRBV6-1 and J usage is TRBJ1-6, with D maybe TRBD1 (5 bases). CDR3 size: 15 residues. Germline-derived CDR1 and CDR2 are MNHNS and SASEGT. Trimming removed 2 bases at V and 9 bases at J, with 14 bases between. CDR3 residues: CASSERGAGGSPLHF. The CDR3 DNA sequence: TGTGCCAGCAGTGAAAGGGGCGCAGGCGGTTCACCCCTCCACTTT.

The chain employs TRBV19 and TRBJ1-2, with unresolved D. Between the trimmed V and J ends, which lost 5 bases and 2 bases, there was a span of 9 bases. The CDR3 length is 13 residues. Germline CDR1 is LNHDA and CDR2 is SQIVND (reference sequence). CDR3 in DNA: TGTGCCAGTAGTTATTCGGGGAACTATGGCTACACCTTC. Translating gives CASSYSGNYGYTF.

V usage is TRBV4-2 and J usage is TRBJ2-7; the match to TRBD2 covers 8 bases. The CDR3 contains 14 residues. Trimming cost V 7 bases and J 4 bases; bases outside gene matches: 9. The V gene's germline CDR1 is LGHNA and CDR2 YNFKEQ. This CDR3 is CASTEQAGVYEQYF. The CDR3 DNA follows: TGTGCCAGCACCGAACAAGCGGGGGTATACGAGCAGTACTTC.

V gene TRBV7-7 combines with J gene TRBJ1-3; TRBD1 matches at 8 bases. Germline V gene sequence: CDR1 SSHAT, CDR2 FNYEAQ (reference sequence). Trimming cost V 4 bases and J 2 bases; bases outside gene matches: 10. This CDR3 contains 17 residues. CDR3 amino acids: CASSSLPTGETGNTIYF. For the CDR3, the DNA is TGTGCCAGCAGCTCCCTACCGACAGGGGAGACTGGAAACACCATATATTTT. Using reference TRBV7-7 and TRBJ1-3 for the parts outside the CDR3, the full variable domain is GAGVSQSPRYKVTKRGQDVTLRCDPISSHATLYWYQQALGQGPEFLTYFNYEAQPDKSGLPSDRFSAERPEGSISTLTIQRTEQRDSAMYRCASSSLPTGETGNTIYFGEGSWLTVV.

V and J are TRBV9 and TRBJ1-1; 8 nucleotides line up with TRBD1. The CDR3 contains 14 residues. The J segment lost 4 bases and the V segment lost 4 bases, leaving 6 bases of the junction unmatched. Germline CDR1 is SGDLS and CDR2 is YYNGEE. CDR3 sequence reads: CASSTTGVGTEAFF. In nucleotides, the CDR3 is TGTGCCAGCAGCACGACAGGGGTTGGCACTGAAGCTTTCTTT.

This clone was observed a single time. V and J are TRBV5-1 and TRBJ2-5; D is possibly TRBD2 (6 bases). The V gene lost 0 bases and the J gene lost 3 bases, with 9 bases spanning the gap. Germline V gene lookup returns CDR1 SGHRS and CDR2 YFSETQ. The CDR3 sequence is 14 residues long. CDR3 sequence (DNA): TGCGCCAGCAGCTTGGCCTCGGGGGAAGAGACCCAGTACTTC. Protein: CASSLASGEETQYF.

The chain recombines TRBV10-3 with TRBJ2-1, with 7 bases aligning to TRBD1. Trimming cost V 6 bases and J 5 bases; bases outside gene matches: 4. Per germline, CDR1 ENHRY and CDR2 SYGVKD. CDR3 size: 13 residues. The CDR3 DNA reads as TGTGCCATCAGCGCCGGGACAGACAATGAGCAGTTCTTC. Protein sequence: CAISAGTDNEQFF.

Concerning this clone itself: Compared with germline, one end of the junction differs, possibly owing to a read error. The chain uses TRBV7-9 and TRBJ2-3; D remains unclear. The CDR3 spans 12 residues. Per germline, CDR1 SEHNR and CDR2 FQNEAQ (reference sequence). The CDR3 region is CSSSSLQDTQYF. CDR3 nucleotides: TGTTCCAGCAGCTCACTCCAAGATACGCAGTATTTT.

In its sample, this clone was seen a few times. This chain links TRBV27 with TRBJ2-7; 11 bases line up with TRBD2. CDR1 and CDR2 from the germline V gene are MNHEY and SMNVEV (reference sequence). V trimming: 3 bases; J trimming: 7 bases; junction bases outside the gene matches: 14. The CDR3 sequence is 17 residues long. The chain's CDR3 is CASSFWASGRLEGEQYF. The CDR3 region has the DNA TGTGCCAGCAGTTTTTGGGCTAGCGGGAGGTTAGAGGGGGAGCAGTACTTC.

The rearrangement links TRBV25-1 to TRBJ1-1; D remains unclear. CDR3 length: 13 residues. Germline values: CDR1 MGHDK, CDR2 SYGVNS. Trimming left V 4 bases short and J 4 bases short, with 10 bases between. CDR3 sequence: CASSAGGFTEAFF. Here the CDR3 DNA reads TGTGCCAGCAGTGCTGGAGGGTTCACTGAAGCTTTCTTT.

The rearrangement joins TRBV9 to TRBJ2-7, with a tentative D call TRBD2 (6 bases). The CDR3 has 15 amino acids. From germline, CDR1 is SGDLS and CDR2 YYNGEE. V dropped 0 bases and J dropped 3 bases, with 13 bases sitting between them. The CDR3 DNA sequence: TGTGCCAGCAGCGTAGGGGGGGATGCTAACTACGAGCAGTACTTC. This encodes CASSVGGDANYEQYF.

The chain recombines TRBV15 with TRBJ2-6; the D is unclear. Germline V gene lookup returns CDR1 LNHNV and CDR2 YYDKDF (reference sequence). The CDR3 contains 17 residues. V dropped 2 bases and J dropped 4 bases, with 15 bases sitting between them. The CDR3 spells CATSRPPRGDGANVLTF. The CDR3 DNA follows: TGTGCCACCAGCAGACCCCCCCGCGGTGACGGGGCCAACGTCCTGACTTTC.

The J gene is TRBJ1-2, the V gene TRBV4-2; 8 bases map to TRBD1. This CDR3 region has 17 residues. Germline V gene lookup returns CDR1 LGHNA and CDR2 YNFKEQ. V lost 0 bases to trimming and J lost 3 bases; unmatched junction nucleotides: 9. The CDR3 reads CASSQDADRVPYYGYTF. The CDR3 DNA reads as TGTGCCAGCAGCCAAGATGCGGACAGGGTCCCCTACTATGGCTACACCTTC.

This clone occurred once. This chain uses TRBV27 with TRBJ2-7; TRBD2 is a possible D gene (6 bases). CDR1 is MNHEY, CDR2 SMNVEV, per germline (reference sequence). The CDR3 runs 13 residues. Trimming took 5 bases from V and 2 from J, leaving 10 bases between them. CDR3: CASSRDSAYEQYF. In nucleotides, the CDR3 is TGTGCCAGCAGTCGGGACTCGGCCTACGAGCAGTACTTC.

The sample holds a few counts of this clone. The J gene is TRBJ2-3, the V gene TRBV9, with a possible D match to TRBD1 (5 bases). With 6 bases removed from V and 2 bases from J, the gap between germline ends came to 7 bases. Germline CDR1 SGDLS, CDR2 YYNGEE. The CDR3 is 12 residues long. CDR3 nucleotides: TGTGCCAGCACAGGGCTCACAGATACGCAGTATTTT. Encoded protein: CASTGLTDTQYF.

The CDR3 reads CASSFNDRANTEAFF. The CDR3 DNA is TGTGCCAGCAGCTTTAACGACAGGGCGAACACTGAAGCTTTCTTT. The rearrangement links TRBV5-8 to TRBJ1-1; 7 nucleotides agree with TRBD1. CDR1 and CDR2 from the germline V gene are SGHTS and YDEGEE. The trim removed 2 bases at V and 1 base at J, leaving 5 bases unmatched. The CDR3 contains 15 residues.

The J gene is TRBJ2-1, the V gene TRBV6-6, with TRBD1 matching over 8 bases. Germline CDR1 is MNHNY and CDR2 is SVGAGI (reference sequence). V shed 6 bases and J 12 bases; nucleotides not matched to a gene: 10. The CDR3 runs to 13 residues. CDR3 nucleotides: TGTGCCAGCAGGCCAGGACAGGGTCGATCGCAGTTCTTC. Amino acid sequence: CASRPGQGRSQFF.

The DNA of the CDR3 is TGCGCCAGCAGCGAGAGTGGGCCAGGGCTTAATGAAAAACTGTTTTTT. It is translated as CASSESGPGLNEKLFF. The J gene is TRBJ1-4, the V gene TRBV5-1; D is perhaps TRBD1 (5 bases). The CDR3 runs to 16 residues. V was pared by 4 bases and J by 4 bases, with 17 bases between. Germline values: CDR1 SGHRS, CDR2 YFSETQ.

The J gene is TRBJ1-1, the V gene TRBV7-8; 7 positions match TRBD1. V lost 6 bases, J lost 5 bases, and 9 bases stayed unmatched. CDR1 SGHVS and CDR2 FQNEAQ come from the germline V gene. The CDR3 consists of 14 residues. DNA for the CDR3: TGTGCCAGCAGGAGACAGGGAGTACAAACTGAAGCTTTCTTT. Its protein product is CASRRQGVQTEAFF.